This TCR beta chain was found in a study of shared T cell receptors in the human thymus. This table comes from immunoSEQ multiplex PCR, and its TCRdb copy is limited to in-frame clones, with some not included. The sample consists of 550,000 to 800,000 clones, 70% to 90% of them appearing once. Per germline, CDR1 MNHEY and CDR2 SMNVEV (reference sequence). V gave up 8 bases and J gave up 8 bases; unmatched junction bases: 3. There are 12 residues in the CDR3. The data also belong to a second study, concerning human thymus T cells.

This chain joins TRBV27 and TRBJ1-4; TRBD1 aligns across 9 bases. The sequenced sample consisted of thymocytes. The source is a girl less than two years old with a congenital heart defect. CDR3 protein: CASVGQGEKLFF. The CDR3 DNA reads as TGTGCCAGCGTCGGACAGGGGGAAAAACTGTTTTTT.